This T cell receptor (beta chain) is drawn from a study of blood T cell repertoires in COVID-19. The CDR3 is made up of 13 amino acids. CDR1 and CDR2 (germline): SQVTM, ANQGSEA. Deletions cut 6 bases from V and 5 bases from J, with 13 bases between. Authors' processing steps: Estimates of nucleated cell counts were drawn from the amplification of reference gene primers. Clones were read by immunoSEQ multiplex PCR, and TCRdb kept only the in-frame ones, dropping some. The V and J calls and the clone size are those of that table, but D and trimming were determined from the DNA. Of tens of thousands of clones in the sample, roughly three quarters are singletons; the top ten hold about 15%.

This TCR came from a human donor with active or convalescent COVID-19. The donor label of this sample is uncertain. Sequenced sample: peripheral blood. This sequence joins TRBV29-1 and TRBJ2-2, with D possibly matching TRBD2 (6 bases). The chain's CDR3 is CSVTGLLTGELFF. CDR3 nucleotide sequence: TGCAGCGTGACGGGACTCCTTACCGGGGAGCTGTTTTTT.